One sample yielded the 20 T cell receptor beta chains listed below, sequenced in a study of shared clonotypes between healthy human individuals. Produced via immunoSEQ multiplex PCR; TCRdb's table is partial and in-frame only. The sample includes 450,000 to 500,000 clones, around four fifths of them seen just once. Sequencing was performed on PBMCs. These receptors came from a woman in her thirties or forties in good health. Some clones in this sample may be carry-over from other donors' samples.

The chain carries TRBV18 and TRBJ2-7; D may be TRBD2 (5 bases). Per germline, CDR1 KGHSH and CDR2 LQKENI. This CDR3 contains 14 residues. V was shortened by 2 bases and J by 7 bases, with 15 bases between the two germline ends. The CDR3, as DNA: TGTGCCAGCTCACCAGGGCTAGCCGTTGGGGAGCAGTACTTC. Its translation: CASSPGLAVGEQYF.

The genes are TRBV28 and TRBJ2-7; 7 bases match TRBD1. Germline CDR1 reads MDHEN; CDR2 reads SYDVKM. The V segment lost 2 bases and the J segment 5 bases; nucleotides outside the gene matches: 3. This CDR3 comprises 13 residues. The CDR3: CASSLTGVDEQYF. The CDR3 DNA reads TGTGCCAGCAGTTTAACAGGGGTCGACGAGCAGTACTTC.

This clone was recorded only once. V gene TRBV7-9 combines with J gene TRBJ2-1; TRBD2 aligns across 7 bases. CDR1 and CDR2 from the germline V gene are SEHNR and FQNEAQ (reference sequence). The J segment lost 6 bases and the V segment lost 3 bases, leaving 5 bases of the junction unmatched. The CDR3 spans 14 residues. The CDR3 DNA reads TGTGCCAGCAGCTTCGACGCGGGAGTCAATGAGCAGTTCTTC. Its translation is CASSFDAGVNEQFF.

This CDR3 is CASSLVRGSGNTIYF. The CDR3 DNA is TGTGCCAGCAGCTTAGTACGTGGCTCTGGAAACACCATATATTTT. The J gene is TRBJ1-3, the V gene TRBV7-9; D remains unclear. V lost 1 base and J lost 0, with 7 bases in between. The germline V gene has CDR1 SEHNR and CDR2 FQNEAQ (reference sequence). CDR3 length: 15 amino acids.

This chain joins TRBV5-4 and TRBJ1-3, with TRBD1 matching 10 bases. This CDR3 contains 17 residues. Germline V lookup: CDR1 SGHNT, CDR2 YYREEE (reference sequence). With 4 bases clipped from V and 4 bases from J, the junction kept 11 bases outside the gene matches. CDR3 residues: CASSPGQGGESGNTIYF. The DNA for the CDR3 is TGTGCCAGCAGCCCCGGACAGGGGGGAGAATCGGGAAACACCATATATTTT.

This chain connects TRBV5-4 to TRBJ2-7; 8 bases match TRBD2. The CDR3 length is 18 residues. Germline V CDR1 and CDR2: SGHNT, YYREEE (reference sequence). V shed 3 bases, J shed 3 bases, and the junction held 17 bases outside the gene matches. CDR3 region: CASSSGGLAGHLSYEQYF. In nucleotides, the CDR3 is TGTGCCAGCAGCTCCGGAGGATTAGCGGGACACCTTAGCTACGAGCAGTACTTC.

This clone was seen only a few times. The rearrangement joins TRBV15 to TRBJ2-7, with 7 nucleotides matching TRBD1. V shed 0 bases, J shed 2 bases, and the junction held 4 bases outside the gene matches. Germline V gene lookup returns CDR1 LNHNV and CDR2 YYDKDF (reference sequence). The CDR3 sequence is 15 residues long. CDR3 nucleotides: TGTGCCACCAGCAGAGATCGGCAGGGGGCCTACGAGCAGTACTTC. This encodes CATSRDRQGAYEQYF.

V is TRBV27 and J is TRBJ2-5; 12 bases map to TRBD2. The V segment lost 5 bases and the J segment 2 bases; nucleotides outside the gene matches: 3. CDR3 length equals 15 residues. Per the germline V gene, CDR1 is MNHEY and CDR2 is SMNVEV (reference sequence). The CDR3 spells CASSPGLAGQETQYF. The CDR3 DNA reads TGTGCCAGCAGTCCTGGACTAGCGGGACAAGAGACCCAGTACTTC.

The CDR3 DNA reads as TGTGCCAGCAGGGGGACAGGGGGCTCAAAGACCCAGTACTTC. This sequence encodes CASRGTGGSKTQYF. This chain links TRBV28 with TRBJ2-5; 12 positions match TRBD1. This CDR3 is 14 amino acids long. From germline, CDR1 is MDHEN and CDR2 SYDVKM. J lost 6 bases, V lost 6 bases, and 5 bases had no gene match.

Notes on this clone: A much more abundant neighbour one base away suggests this may be a read error. Because it lacks the conserved phenylalanine or tryptophan at the end, this CDR3 is likely a read error. The J gene is TRBJ1-1, the V gene TRBV2; D not resolved. The CDR3 totals 14 residues. V lost 5 bases and J lost 4, with 14 bases in between. The V gene's germline CDR1 is SNHLY and CDR2 FYNNEI. CDR3 protein: CASSQPQRGTEAFL. CDR3 DNA sequence: TGTGCCAGCAGTCAACCCCAACGGGGCACTGAAGCTTTCCTT.

This chain links TRBV25-1 with TRBJ2-1, with 10 positions matching TRBD2. CDR1 is MGHDK, CDR2 SYGVNS, per germline. Germline trimming cut 2 bases from V and 4 bases from J; bases unmatched to any gene: 8. The CDR3 contains 17 residues. The CDR3 nucleotides are TGTGCCAGCAGTGAACCGGCTAGAGCGGGAGGGTACAATGAGCAGTTCTTC. Its translation: CASSEPARAGGYNEQFF.

The V call is TRBV6-6, the J call TRBJ2-7; no firm D call. The CDR3 is 13 residues long. V gave up 3 bases and J gave up 3 bases, with 9 bases separating them. Germline assignment: CDR1 MNHNY and CDR2 SVGAGI (reference sequence). The chain's CDR3 is CASSYRASYEQYF. CDR3 nucleotide sequence: TGTGCCAGCAGTTATCGGGCCAGCTACGAGCAGTACTTC.

The chain employs TRBV5-1 and TRBJ1-2; 7 bases are a match to TRBD1. V shed 4 bases and J 2 bases; nucleotides not matched to a gene: 17. Germline CDR1 reads SGHRS; CDR2 reads YFSETQ. The CDR3 consists of 18 residues. The CDR3, as DNA: TGCGCCAGCAGCCTACAAGGCGGGGACAGCAAAAGCAACTATGGCTACACCTTC. Its protein product is CASSLQGGDSKSNYGYTF.

This clone was seen only a few times. The CDR3: CASSHRVNYGYTF. The CDR3 DNA sequence: TGTGCCAGTAGTCACAGGGTTAACTATGGCTACACCTTC. This chain uses TRBV19 with TRBJ1-2; the D gene is possibly TRBD1 (6 bases). Trimming shortened V by 5 bases and J by 1 base, and 8 bases separated the two germline ends. Germline CDR1 and CDR2: LNHDA and SQIVND (reference sequence). The CDR3 is 13 residues long.

This clone was detected a few times. This chain connects TRBV7-2 to TRBJ2-7, with 9 bases matching TRBD2. After removal of 5 bases from V and 4 bases from J, the junction contained 9 bases not matched to a gene. CDR3 length: 15 amino acids. From germline, CDR1 is SGHTA and CDR2 FQGNSA. In DNA form, the CDR3 reads TGTGCCAGCAGCGGGCCTAGCGGGATACATTACGAGCAGTACTTC. Protein sequence: CASSGPSGIHYEQYF. The entire variable domain, with the rest obtained from reference TRBV7-2 and TRBJ2-7, is as follows: GAGVSQSPSNKVTEKGKDVELRCDPISGHTALYWYRQSLGQGLEFLIYFQGNSAPDKSGLPSDRFSAERTGGSVSTLTIQRTQQEDSAVYLCASSGPSGIHYEQYFGPGTRLTVT.

V usage is TRBV28 and J usage is TRBJ2-5; D gene ambiguous. The better agreement between TRBJ2-7 and the DNA end casts doubt on the J call. The germline V gene encodes CDR1 MDHEN and CDR2 SYDVKM. CDR3 size: 17 residues. The CDR3 DNA follows: TGTGCCAGCAGTTCAAATTCCTGGGTAACAGATTCCTACGAGCAGTACTTC. It is translated as CASSSNSWVTDSYEQYF.

The chain links TRBV10-3 to TRBJ2-5; possible D gene TRBD1, 7 bases. The CDR3 extends over 17 amino acids. Germline CDR1 is ENHRY and CDR2 is SYGVKD. V was clipped by 6 bases and J by 5 bases, with 25 bases between them. The CDR3 DNA follows: TGTGCCATCAGCAGACAGGGACTGTCCTTTAACGGGGAGACCCAGTACTTC. Translation: CAISRQGLSFNGETQYF.

Many counts were recorded for this clone. The rearrangement links TRBV5-6 to TRBJ2-1, with D unresolved. CDR1 SGHDT and CDR2 YYEEEE come from the germline V gene. This CDR3 comprises 13 residues. V dropped 5 bases and J dropped 4 bases, with 10 bases sitting between them. The CDR3 region has the DNA TGTGCCAGCAGACCCGGCACATACAATGAGCAGTTCTTC. Translation: CASRPGTYNEQFF.

This chain joins TRBV5-6 and TRBJ1-1, with D perhaps matching TRBD1 (5 bases). This CDR3 contains 14 residues. The ends were cut back, 2 bases at V and 7 bases at J, with 15 bases in the middle. Germline V gene data show CDR1 as SGHDT and CDR2 as YYEEEE. The DNA for the CDR3 is TGTGCCAGCAGCTTCGGGACCCCCCTCGATGAAGCTTTCTTT. Residues: CASSFGTPLDEAFF.

The rearrangement uses TRBV7-3 and TRBJ2-2; 8 nucleotides line up with TRBD1. V trimming: 1 base; J trimming: 4 bases; junction bases outside the gene matches: 5. Germline V lookup: CDR1 SGHTA, CDR2 FQGTGA. The CDR3 covers 16 residues. This CDR3 reads CASSLRTGLLTGELFF. The DNA of the CDR3 is TGTGCCAGCAGCTTAAGGACAGGGTTGCTCACCGGGGAGCTGTTTTTT.